This is a list of T cell receptor beta chains from one sample in a study of blood T cell repertoires in COVID-19. TCRdb keeps only in-frame clones here, not all; method: immunoSEQ multiplex PCR. The sample yields some 400,000 clones, about 87% seen once. Source material: peripheral blood. The receptors stem from a human donor in a cohort sampled during active COVID-19. CDR3s include the opening cysteine and the closing phenylalanine or tryptophan. The D gene is left open where the match is weak. Clone size is shown for a subset of rows, as once, few, many or a class of expanded clone.

>once|TRBV5-1|TRBD2|TRBJ2-5
TGCGCCAGCAGCTTCGGACTAGCGGGGTTCATGGCCCAAGAGACCCAGTACTTC
CASSFGLAGFMAQETQYF
>.|TRBV27|.|TRBJ2-7
TGTGCCAGCAGTCCCCTAGAGGGCGGCGAGCAGTACTTC
CASSPLEGGEQYF
>.|TRBV3-1/TRBV3-2|TRBD1|TRBJ2-2
TGTGCCAGCAGCCCGGGGATCCGGACAGGGGACACCGGGGAGCTGTTTTTT
CASSPGIRTGDTGELFF
>.|TRBV12-3/TRBV12-4|.|TRBJ2-5
TGTGCCAGCAGCGGACTATCTCAAGAGACCCAGTACTTC
CASSGLSQETQYF
>.|TRBV2|TRBD1|TRBJ1-2
TGTGCCAGCAGCGAACAGGGGAACTATGGCTACACCTTC
CASSEQGNYGYTF
>.|TRBV6-5|TRBD2|TRBJ2-3
TGTGCCAGCAGTTTTGAGCGGGACACAGATACGCAGTATTTT
CASSFERDTDTQYF
>.|TRBV9|.|TRBJ1-1
TGTGCCAGCAGCGTAGTAGGGGTGGGCACTGAAGCTTTCTTT
CASSVVGVGTEAFF
>.|TRBV2|.|TRBJ1-2
TGTGCCAGCAGTGAAGGCGGGGGCGCTGGCTATGGCTACACCTTC
CASSEGGGAGYGYTF
>.|TRBV2|.|TRBJ2-1
TGTGCCAGCAGCCTAGAATCCTACAATGAGCAGTTCTTC
CASSLESYNEQFF
>.|TRBV25-1|.|TRBJ1-4
TGTGCCAGCAGCGTCTTAGGTCGGTATCAGGGGAGCAATGAAAAACTGTTTTTT
CASSVLGRYQGSNEKLFF
>.|TRBV10-1|.|TRBJ2-6
TGCGCCAGCAGTGATGGTGTGAGCCGAGTCTCTGGGGCCAACGTCCTGACTTTC
CASSDGVSRVSGANVLTF
>once|TRBV6-1|.|TRBJ1-1
TGTGCCAGCAGTGAACAGGGGCAAATTGAAGCTTTCTTT
CASSEQGQIEAFF
>few|TRBV6-5|.|TRBJ1-1
TGTGCCAGCAGTTACTCGGTGACAGGTTTGGCTGAAGCTTTCTTT
CASSYSVTGLAEAFF
>.|TRBV5-4|.|TRBJ2-4
TGTGCCAGCAGCTTGGCCGACAGCGCCAAAAACATTCAGTACTTC
CASSLADSAKNIQYF
>.|TRBV6-2/TRBV6-3|TRBD1|TRBJ1-4
TGTGCCAGCAGTTACCCCCGGGACAGACCCTTCGCACGGCGTGAAAAACTGTTTTTT
CASSYPRDRPFARREKLFF
>once|TRBV3-1/TRBV3-2|TRBD1|TRBJ2-1
TGTGCCAGCAGCCTTTCCGGGACAGGGGGCAATGAGCAGTTCTTC
CASSLSGTGGNEQFF
>.|TRBV28|.|TRBJ2-1
TGTGCCAGCGTTGGACGGCGGGGCCTCAATGAGCAGTTCTTC
CASVGRRGLNEQFF
>once|TRBV29-1|.|TRBJ1-3
TGCAGCGTCCACAGGGGAAACACCATATATTTT
CSVHRGNTIYF
>.|TRBV9|TRBD2|TRBJ2-1
TGTGCCAGCAGCGTAGAAGTACTAGCGGGAGGTAAGGAGCAGTTCTTC
CASSVEVLAGGKEQFF
>.|TRBV18|.|TRBJ2-3
TGTGCCAGCTCACCGAGGGGGGGCGCGAGGACAGATACGCAGTATTTT
CASSPRGGARTDTQYF
>.|TRBV4-2|TRBD1|TRBJ2-7
TGTGCCAGCAGCCAAGCGGCGGGACAGGGGAACGAGCAGTACTTC
CASSQAAGQGNEQYF
>.|TRBV15|TRBD2|TRBJ2-7
TGTGCCACCAGCAGGACCCTCTGGAGATCTAGCGGGAGTCCCAATTACGAGCAGTACTTC
CATSRTLWRSSGSPNYEQYF
>.|TRBV7-8|.|TRBJ1-1
TGTGCCAGCAGCTTAGCGCGTTGGGGGGGTAGCGCTGAAGCTTTCTTT
CASSLARWGGSAEAFF
>.|TRBV19|.|TRBJ1-6
TGTGCCAGTACCTACACTCGGGGGGGGTCACCCCTCCACTTT
CASTYTRGGSPLHF
>once|TRBV4-1|.|TRBJ2-7
TGCGCCAGCAGCCAAGATCCGCTAGACGACGAGCAGTACTTC
CASSQDPLDDEQYF
>.|TRBV6-1|.|TRBJ1-4
TGTGCCAGCAGTGATGAGTGGGCGACATATGGTGAAAAACTGTTTTTT
CASSDEWATYGEKLFF
>once|TRBV25-1|.|TRBJ2-1
TGTGCCAGCAGTGAAAGAAAGCGGCGGGGCAATGAGCAGTTCTTC
CASSERKRRGNEQFF
>.|TRBV19|.|TRBJ1-5
TGTGCCAGTAGTATACGGGGAACGGAGACCAATCAGCCCCAGCATTTT
CASSIRGTETNQPQHF
>once|TRBV14|.|TRBJ2-3
TGTGCCAGCAGGCACTATTCAGATACGCAGTATTTT
CASRHYSDTQYF
>.|TRBV12-3/TRBV12-4|.|TRBJ1-4
TGTGCCAGCAGTTTCAGGGTGCGGGAAAAACTGTTTTTT
CASSFRVREKLFF
>.|TRBV11-2|TRBD1|TRBJ1-2
TGTGCCAGCAGCTTAGCCCGGACAGGGGGTTTCTACACCTTC
CASSLARTGGFYTF
>.|TRBV15|TRBD1|TRBJ2-1
TGTGCCACCAGCAGAGAGCCCGACAGGGGATATGAGCAGTTCTTC
CATSREPDRGYEQFF
>.|TRBV7-9|.|TRBJ2-5
TGTGCCAGCAGCTTCTCCACGGACACTTCCCAAGAGACCCAGTACTTC
CASSFSTDTSQETQYF
>.|TRBV10-1|TRBD1|TRBJ1-6
TGCGCCAGCACTCCAAGAGGGACAGAAAGTAATTCACCCCTCCACTTT
CASTPRGTESNSPLHF
>few|TRBV18|.|TRBJ1-1
TGTGCCAGCTCACCTGCGGGGGAGTACACTGAAGCTTTCTTT
CASSPAGEYTEAFF
>.|TRBV5-5|TRBD1|TRBJ2-3
TGTGCCAGCAGCTCTCGACGGACAGGGCAGGATACGCAGTATTTT
CASSSRRTGQDTQYF
>many|TRBV29-1|.|TRBJ1-1
TGCAGCGTTGTTTACCAGGTAGAAGCTTTCTTT
CSVVYQVEAFF
>.|TRBV6-5|.|TRBJ1-6
TGTGCCAGCAGTCAGCTCAGGGGTAGTTCACCCCTCCACTTT
CASSQLRGSSPLHF
>.|TRBV4-1|TRBD2|TRBJ2-7
TGCGCCAGCAGCCAAACTGGACTAGCGGGAGACTACGAGCAGTACTTC
CASSQTGLAGDYEQYF
>.|TRBV14|.|TRBJ1-1
TGTGCCAGCAGCCAGGTTGGCAGGGTTGAAGCTTTCTTT
CASSQVGRVEAFF
>.|TRBV7-2|.|TRBJ2-7
TGTGCCAGCAGCAGGGGAAGGGACAACTACGAGCAGTACTTC
CASSRGRDNYEQYF
>.|TRBV6-1|TRBD1|TRBJ1-2
TGTGCCAGCAGTGAGGGACAGGGCTATGGCTACACCTTC
CASSEGQGYGYTF
>.|TRBV7-2|TRBD2|TRBJ2-3
TGTGCCAGCAGCTTAGACGGGACTAGCGGGACGGCGACGCAGTATTTT
CASSLDGTSGTATQYF
>.|TRBV2|TRBD1|TRBJ1-2
TGTGCCAGCAGCCCCGGGACAGGGGGCGAGTATGGCTACACCTTC
CASSPGTGGEYGYTF
>.|TRBV4-1|TRBD2|TRBJ2-5
TGCGCCAGCAGCCATGGCGTAAGACTAGCGGGAGAAAGAGAGACCCAGTACTTC
CASSHGVRLAGERETQYF
>.|TRBV11-2|TRBD1|TRBJ1-2
TGTGCCAGCAGCTTAGTGTCAGGGGGCACCTATGGCTACACCTTC
CASSLVSGGTYGYTF
>.|TRBV21-1|.|TRBJ2-1
TGTGCCAGCTGCTCGCCAGGGCAGGAGCAGTTCTTC
CASCSPGQEQFF
>.|TRBV5-1|.|TRBJ2-7
TGCGCCAGCAGCCGGGACGGGAGCTCCTACGAGCAGTACTTC
CASSRDGSSYEQYF
>.|TRBV5-5|TRBD2|TRBJ2-3
TGTGCCAGCAGCCCAAGGCGGGGGTATGAGGTTCCAGATACGCAGTATTTT
CASSPRRGYEVPDTQYF
>.|TRBV6-1|.|TRBJ1-3
TGTGCCAGCAGTGAAGGGACAGAGAAATACACCATATATTTT
CASSEGTEKYTIYF
>.|TRBV5-6|.|TRBJ1-3
TGTGCCAGCAGCTTCTACTCTGGGGCTCTCAGCTCTGGAAACACCATATATTTT
CASSFYSGALSSGNTIYF
>.|TRBV7-2|.|TRBJ1-2
TGTGCCAGCAGCTTAGTCACCGGGGGGGGTTATGGCTACACCTTC
CASSLVTGGGYGYTF
>.|TRBV27|TRBD1|TRBJ2-1
TGTGCCAGCAGTTCTCACCGGGACAGGGGTTACAATGAGCAGTTCTTC
CASSSHRDRGYNEQFF
>.|TRBV18|TRBD2|TRBJ2-1
TGTGCCAGCTCACCCCTAGCGGGAGTGACCAATGAGCAGTTCTTC
CASSPLAGVTNEQFF